This note documents a single TCR beta chain sequence. The data belong to a study of lymphopenia after photon versus proton radiotherapy. This CDR3 is 19 amino acids long. Trimming shortened V by 1 base and J by 1 base, and 20 bases separated the two germline ends. CDR1 is LGHNA, CDR2 YNFKEQ, per germline. Some clones are missing from TCRdb's copy, which holds only in-frame ones; the method was immunoSEQ multiplex PCR. The sample shows approximately 30,000 clones, 85% to 95% of them seen only once. The material was peripheral blood, obtained from a patient treated with photon-based radiotherapy. V gene TRBV4-2 combines with J gene TRBJ1-5, with a weak D call TRBD1 (5 bases). The receptor's source is a woman between 45 and 65 years old with cholangiocarcinoma. The CDR3 sequence is CASSQALGQGGLSNQPQHF. Written as DNA, the CDR3 is TGTGCCAGCAGCCAAGCGTTAGGGCAGGGAGGCTTAAGCAATCAGCCCCAGCATTTT.